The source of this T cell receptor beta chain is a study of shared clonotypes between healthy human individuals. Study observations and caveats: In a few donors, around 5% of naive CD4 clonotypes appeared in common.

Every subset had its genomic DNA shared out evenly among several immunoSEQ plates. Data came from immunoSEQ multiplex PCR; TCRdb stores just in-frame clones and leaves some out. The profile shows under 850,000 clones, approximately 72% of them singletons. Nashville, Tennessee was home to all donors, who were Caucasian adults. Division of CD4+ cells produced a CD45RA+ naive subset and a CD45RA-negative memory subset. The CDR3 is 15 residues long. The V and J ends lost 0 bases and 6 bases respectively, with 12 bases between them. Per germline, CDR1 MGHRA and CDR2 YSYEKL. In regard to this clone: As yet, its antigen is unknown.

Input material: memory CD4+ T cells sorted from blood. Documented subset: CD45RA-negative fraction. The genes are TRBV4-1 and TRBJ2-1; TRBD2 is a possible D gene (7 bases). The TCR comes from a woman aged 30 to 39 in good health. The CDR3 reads CASSQEARGGNEQFF. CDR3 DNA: TGCGCCAGCAGCCAAGAAGCAAGGGGGGGCAATGAGCAGTTCTTC.